This is a list of T cell receptor beta chains from one sample in a study of shared clonotypes between healthy human individuals. Repertoires were generated with immunoSEQ multiplex PCR, while TCRdb's copy carries only in-frame clones and drops some. Among around 1,900,000 clones listed, 90% to 95% were seen once. The sequenced material came from naive CD8+ T cells from PBMCs. The receptor source for this set is a man between 18 and 35 years old in good health. Some clones in this sample may be carry-over from other donors' samples. The CDR3 runs from the conserved cysteine through the conserved F or W. Each record gives: J gene, D gene, clone size, V gene, CDR3 DNA, CDR3 protein. The D gene is left open where the match is weak. Part of the rows lack a size; the others show once, few, many or a class for expanded clones.

TRBJ1-1,-,-,TRBV5-8,TGTGCCAGCAGCTCCTCTTCGAACACTGAAGCTTTCTTT,CASSSSSNTEAFF
TRBJ2-7,TRBD1,-,TRBV27,TGTGCCAGCAGCAACAGGGGGCCCCTATACGAGCAGTACTTC,CASSNRGPLYEQYF
TRBJ1-1,-,-,TRBV21-1,TGTGCCAGCAGCAAAGACTACCGACAGGCCGTGGACACTGAAGCTTTCTTT,CASSKDYRQAVDTEAFF
TRBJ1-1,-,few,TRBV29-1,TGCAGCGTCGGGACTTATAACACTGAAGCTTTCTTT,CSVGTYNTEAFF
TRBJ2-7,TRBD1,-,TRBV10-3,TGTGCCATCAGTCTTGACCGGGACAGGGTAAGGCTCGAGCAGTACTTC,CAISLDRDRVRLEQYF
TRBJ1-1,-,-,TRBV6-6,TGTGCCAGCACTAACGGGGCTGAAGCTTTCTTT,CASTNGAEAFF
TRBJ1-3,-,few,TRBV6-6,TGTGCCAGCACGTACTCTGGAAACACCATATATTTT,CASTYSGNTIYF
TRBJ2-1,TRBD2,-,TRBV13,TGTGCCAGCAGCTTTACGGGAGGGCCCAATGAGCAGTTCTTC,CASSFTGGPNEQFF
TRBJ1-1,-,-,TRBV2,TGTGCCAACGGGGCCCCCGGGTGGAACACTGAAGCTTTCTTT,CANGAPGWNTEAFF
TRBJ2-1,TRBD2,-,TRBV2,TGTGCCAGCAGGGGTGATACTAGCGGGGTCGACAATGAGCAGTTCTTC,CASRGDTSGVDNEQFF
TRBJ2-7,-,-,TRBV30,TGTGCCTGGAGCAGGTACCAAACCTACGAGCAGTACTTC,CAWSRYQTYEQYF
TRBJ2-7,TRBD1,-,TRBV18,TGTGCCAGCTCACCTCAGCCCGGGACAGGGGTCTACGAGCAGTACTTC,CASSPQPGTGVYEQYF
TRBJ2-7,-,-,TRBV6-5,TGTGCCAGCAGTTACGCTCAGGGGGGGGACTACGAGCAGTACTTC,CASSYAQGGDYEQYF
TRBJ1-2,-,-,TRBV27,TGTGCCAGCAGTTTCTTACCGACGACCAGGGTTACCTATGGCTACACCTTC,CASSFLPTTRVTYGYTF
TRBJ1-1,TRBD1,-,TRBV5-4,TGTGCCAGCAGCTTGGGGACAGGGAAAACTGAAGCTTTCTTT,CASSLGTGKTEAFF
TRBJ2-7,TRBD2,-,TRBV28,TGTGCCAGCAGTTTACCTCCGTTTCGGACTAGCGGGACCCTGGAGGACACCTACGAGCAGTACTTC,CASSLPPFRTSGTLEDTYEQYF
TRBJ2-1,TRBD1,-,TRBV7-9,TGTGCCAGCACCCCCATCGGGACAGGGTTTTTCTTC,CASTPIGTGFFF
TRBJ2-1,TRBD2,-,TRBV9,TGTGCCAGCAGCGTATCCCTCGGGACTAACAATGAGCAGTTCTTC,CASSVSLGTNNEQFF
TRBJ1-2,-,-,TRBV9,TGTGCCAGCAGCGTAGCTACCTATGGGAATGGCTACACCTTC,CASSVATYGNGYTF
TRBJ2-5,-,-,TRBV7-9,TGTGCCAGCAGCTCACCCCGAGTCTTTAACGAAGAGACCCAGTACTTC,CASSSPRVFNEETQYF
TRBJ2-1,-,-,TRBV5-1,TGCGCCAGCAGCTTGGCCGGGGACTACAATGAGCAGTTCTTC,CASSLAGDYNEQFF
TRBJ1-1,-,-,TRBV11-2,TGTGCCAGCAGCTTAAATAATATTGCTGAAGCTTTCTTT,CASSLNNIAEAFF
TRBJ2-3,-,-,TRBV4-3,TGCGCCAGCAGCCCAGGTTGGGGGCGGGAGACTAAAGATACGCAGTATTTT,CASSPGWGRETKDTQYF
TRBJ2-5,-,once,TRBV11-2,TGTGCCAGCAACTACAGGGTTTCAGAGACCCAGTACTTC,CASNYRVSETQYF
TRBJ2-1,TRBD2,-,TRBV7-7,TGTGCCAGCAGCCGACTAGCGGGGAGATCCAATGAGCAGTTCTTC,CASSRLAGRSNEQFF
TRBJ1-1,-,-,TRBV7-6,TGTGCCAGCAGCCCGAGACCCCTCAAATGGGTTGGAGCTTTCTTT,CASSPRPLKWVGAFF
TRBJ1-1,-,-,TRBV5-8,TGTGCCAGCAACATGAACACTGAAGCTTTCTTT,CASNMNTEAFF
TRBJ1-5,-,-,TRBV28,TGTGCCAGCAGACGGACAGTTTATAGCAATCAGCCCCAGCATTTT,CASRRTVYSNQPQHF
TRBJ2-2,-,once,TRBV19,TGTGCCAGTAGACCCGGGGAGAACACCGGGGAGCTGTTTTTT,CASRPGENTGELFF
TRBJ1-1,-,once,TRBV5-5,TGTGCCAGCAGCCCCGCCGCGTCTGAAGCTTTCTTT,CASSPAASEAFF
TRBJ2-1,TRBD1,-,TRBV27,TGTGCCAGCAGTCTAGGACAGGGGACTGAGCAGTTCTTC,CASSLGQGTEQFF
TRBJ2-5,-,-,TRBV29-1,TGCAGCGTCGCCGCCCCCGAAAGACAAGAGACCCAGTACTTC,CSVAAPERQETQYF
TRBJ1-2,-,-,TRBV7-9,TGTGCCAGCAGCTTAGCGACCGGCTTAGACTATGGCTACACCTTC,CASSLATGLDYGYTF
TRBJ1-4,TRBD1,-,TRBV28,TGTGCCAGCAGTTCAACGAAAACAGGGGCGAATAATGAAAAACTGTTTTTT,CASSSTKTGANNEKLFF
TRBJ2-7,TRBD2,-,TRBV9,TGTGCCAGCAGCGTGGGAGGGCCTGGGTACGAGCAGTACTTC,CASSVGGPGYEQYF
TRBJ1-1,TRBD1,-,TRBV4-3,TGCGCCAGCAGCCAAGATCGGACAGGGTTAACCACTGAAGCTTTCTTT,CASSQDRTGLTTEAFF
TRBJ2-7,-,-,TRBV11-2,TGTGCCAGCAGCTTAGCCCTAGTGGGGTCAGGGGAGCAGTACTTC,CASSLALVGSGEQYF
TRBJ1-5,-,-,TRBV2,TGTGCCAGCAGTGAAGCGCGGCAGGGGAATCAGCCCCAGCATTTT,CASSEARQGNQPQHF
TRBJ2-7,-,once,TRBV19,TGTGCCAGTAGTATAGATTACACGGGAAACTACGAGCAGTACTTC,CASSIDYTGNYEQYF
TRBJ1-2,-,-,TRBV27,TGTGCCAGCAGTTTCTCGGCAGCGAGTGGCTACACCTTC,CASSFSAASGYTF
TRBJ1-1,-,-,TRBV27,TGTGCCAGCAGTTTTCGTCAGGACACTGAAGCTTTCTTT,CASSFRQDTEAFF